What follows are 18 T cell receptor beta chains derived from one specimen sequenced in a study of CXCR3-negative and CXCR3-positive naive CD8 T cells. The authors made the TRB cDNA libraries by 5' RACE using UMI labels. TCRdb re-called the 5' RACE reads and gives one entry per CDR3 protein, without DNA. Its clone listing holds 45,000 to 65,000 distinct CDR3 sequences. The sequenced material came from memory CD8+ T cells from blood. These receptors were collected from a human donor in good health. Some clones in this sample may be carry-over from other donors' samples.

V gene TRBV25-1 combines with J gene TRBJ2-1; the D call from TCRdb, TRBD1, cannot be confirmed without DNA. Germline V gene lookup returns CDR1 MGHDK and CDR2 SYGVNS. The CDR3 runs to 12 residues. This CDR3 reads CASSGGGTLEFF.

V is TRBV29-1 and J is TRBJ2-2; TCRdb's D call, TRBD2, is unchecked because there is no DNA. The CDR3 length is 15 residues. Germline assignment: CDR1 SQVTM and CDR2 ANQGSEA. CDR3 in amino acids: CSVEALAGGTGELFF.

The chain couples TRBV29-1 to TRBJ2-3. The CDR3 consists of 12 residues. Germline loops: CDR1 SQVTM, CDR2 ANQGSEA. CDR3 in amino acids: CSVLADTDTQYF.

This chain links TRBV12-3 or TRBV12-4 with TRBJ1-3. There are 16 residues in the CDR3. This chain's CDR3 is CASSDGLGMSGNTIYF.

The chain carries TRBV12-3 or TRBV12-4 and TRBJ2-1. This CDR3 has 14 residues. Here the CDR3 reads CASSTPSSYNEQFF.

V is TRBV6-2 or TRBV6-3 and J is TRBJ2-7; the D call from TCRdb, TRBD1, cannot be confirmed without DNA. Germline-derived CDR1 and CDR2 are MNHEY and SVGEGT. CDR3 length equals 16 residues. The CDR3 here is CASSTQDRLEGYEQYF.

V is TRBV29-1 and J is TRBJ2-5. Germline lookup yields CDR1 SQVTM and CDR2 ANQGSEA. CDR3 length: 11 amino acids. This chain's CDR3 is CSVETESTQYF. The full variable domain, completed using reference TRBV29-1 and TRBJ2-5, is SAVISQKPSRDICQRGTSLTIQCQVDSQVTMMFWYRQQPGQSLTLIATANQGSEATYESGFVIDKFPISRPNLTFSTLTVSNMSPEDSSIYLCSVETESTQYFGPGTRLLVL.

The V call is TRBV25-1, the J call TRBJ2-3. This CDR3 contains 11 residues. Germline V gives CDR1 MGHDK, CDR2 SYGVNS. CDR3 sequence reads: CASRFGDTQYF. Full variable domain (outside the CDR3, taken from reference TRBV25-1 and TRBJ2-3): EADIYQTPRYLVIGTGKKITLECSQTMGHDKMYWYQQDPGMELHLIHYSYGVNSTEKGDLSSESTVSRIRTEHFPLTLESARPSHTSQYLCASRFGDTQYFGPGTRLTVL.

The chain links TRBV6-2 or TRBV6-3 to TRBJ2-2; TCRdb indicates TRBD1, and absent DNA this call remains unverified. CDR1 is MNHEY, CDR2 SVGEGT, per germline. This CDR3 has 14 amino acids. The CDR3 protein is CASSTGATAGELFF.

The chain uses TRBV7-2 and TRBJ2-7; TCRdb lists TRBD2, though no DNA is available to test this call. The CDR3 runs to 16 residues. Germline V lookup: CDR1 SGHTA, CDR2 FQGNSA. This CDR3 reads CASSPIAGGLSYEQYF.

This rearrangement joins TRBV4-3 to TRBJ2-3. The V gene's germline CDR1 is LGHNA and CDR2 YSLEER. The CDR3 loop spans 13 amino acids. The CDR3 here is CASSSDTPVEQYF.

The CDR3 here is CASSTPRTGGPSSYEQYF. The J gene is TRBJ2-7, the V gene TRBV6-2 or TRBV6-3; TCRdb's D call of TRBD1 is untestable without DNA. The CDR3 has 18 residues. The germline V gene encodes CDR1 MNHEY and CDR2 SVGEGT.

J is TRBJ2-2 and V is TRBV29-1; the D call from TCRdb, TRBD1, cannot be confirmed without DNA. There are 15 residues in the CDR3. Germline assignment: CDR1 SQVTM and CDR2 ANQGSEA. CDR3 amino acids: CSVEARDRGTGELFF.

The chain couples TRBV29-1 to TRBJ1-1. Germline V gene sequence: CDR1 SQVTM, CDR2 ANQGSEA. The CDR3 totals 12 residues. CDR3 sequence reads: CSVAKMNTEAFF.

V usage is TRBV7-2 and J usage is TRBJ2-5; no DNA is available, so the TRBD1 call from TCRdb remains unchecked. CDR1 is SGHTA, CDR2 FQGNSA, per germline. The CDR3 has 15 amino acids. The CDR3 loop is CASSLVVGGGETQYF.

The chain uses TRBV10-3 and TRBJ2-7; lacking DNA, the TRBD1 call made by TCRdb goes unchecked. The germline V gene encodes CDR1 ENHRY and CDR2 SYGVKD. The length of the CDR3 is 13 residues. The CDR3 region is CAISGGDRYEQYF.

The V gene is TRBV20-1, the J gene TRBJ2-5; the TRBD1 assignment by TCRdb is unverifiable without DNA. Germline V CDR1 and CDR2: DFQATT, SNEGSKA (reference sequence). CDR3 size: 14 residues. The CDR3 is CSAVTGTLQETQYF.

The chain combines TRBV7-9 with TRBJ2-7. The CDR3 loop spans 14 amino acids. Germline assignment: CDR1 SEHNR and CDR2 FQNEAQ (reference sequence). The CDR3 reads CASSIAGVRYEQYF. Combining the CDR3 with reference TRBV7-9 and TRBJ2-7 gives the whole variable domain DTGVSQNPRHKITKRGQNVTFRCDPISEHNRLYWYRQTLGQGPEFLTYFQNEAQLEKSRLLSDRFSAERPKGSFSTLEIQRTEQGDSAMYLCASSIAGVRYEQYFGPGTRLTVT.